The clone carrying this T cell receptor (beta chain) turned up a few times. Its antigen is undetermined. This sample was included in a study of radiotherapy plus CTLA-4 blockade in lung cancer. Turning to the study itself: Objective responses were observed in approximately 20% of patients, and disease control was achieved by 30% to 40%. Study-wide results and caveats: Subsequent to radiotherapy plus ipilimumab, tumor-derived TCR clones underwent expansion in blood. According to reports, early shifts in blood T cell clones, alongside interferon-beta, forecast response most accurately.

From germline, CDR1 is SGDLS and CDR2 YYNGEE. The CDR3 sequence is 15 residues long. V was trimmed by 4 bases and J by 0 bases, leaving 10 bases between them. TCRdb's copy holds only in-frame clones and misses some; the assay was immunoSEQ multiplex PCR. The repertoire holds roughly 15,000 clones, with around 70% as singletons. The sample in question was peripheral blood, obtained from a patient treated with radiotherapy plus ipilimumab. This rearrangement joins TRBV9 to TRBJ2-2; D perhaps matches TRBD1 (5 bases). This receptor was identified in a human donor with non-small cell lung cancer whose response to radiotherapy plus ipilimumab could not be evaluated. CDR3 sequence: CASSPRTTNTGELFF. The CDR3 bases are TGTGCCAGCAGCCCACGGACAACGAACACCGGGGAGCTGTTTTTT.